This entry is about one T cell receptor (beta chain). The data were obtained in a study of blood T cell repertoires in COVID-19. Study-level information: The samples span acute and convalescent COVID-19 from the United States, Italy and Spain. In each case, the material was cDNA or gDNA derived from T cells, B-cell-depleted T cells, or PBMCs.

The V end lost 4 bases, the J end lost 0 bases, and 8 bases lay between the germline ends. Germline V gene data show CDR1 as SGHTA and CDR2 as FQGTGA. The length of the CDR3 is 14 residues. Per the original methods: Nucleated cell counts were estimated from reference gene primer amplification. Measured with immunoSEQ multiplex PCR; TCRdb has only the in-frame clones, and not every one. Clone size and the V and J calls come from that table; the DNA yielded D and trimming. This sample has under 150,000 clones, with about 80% found just once. V usage is TRBV7-3 and J usage is TRBJ2-3, with a weak D call TRBD1 (5 bases). The sequenced sample was peripheral blood. The origin of this receptor is a human donor in a cohort sampled during active COVID-19. The CDR3 DNA follows: TGTGCCAGCAGCTCTGGGGCCAGCACAGATACGCAGTATTTT. Amino acids: CASSSGASTDTQYF.